The 10 T cell receptor beta chains given below trace back to one sample, sequenced in a study of T-cell memory formation after mild COVID-19. TCRdb re-derived calls from the 5' RACE reads in MiXCR, one entry per CDR3 protein. The sample includes around 510,000 distinct CDR3 sequences, roughly a fifth of them seen just once. Material for sequencing was PBMCs or a T cell subset sorted from them (not recorded which). These receptors all stem from an adult woman who had mild COVID-19 (a few samples of this study predate the infection). Cell type and time point are not known.

The genes are TRBV10-3 and TRBJ2-3, with 7 bases aligning to TRBD1. The CDR3 has 15 amino acids. Germline assignment: CDR1 ENHRY and CDR2 SYGVKD. The J segment lost 4 bases and the V segment lost 6 bases, leaving 10 bases of the junction unmatched. In nucleotides, the CDR3 is TGTGCCATCAGCTTCGGACAGGCCCGGTCAGATACGCAGTATTTT. Translated: CAISFGQARSDTQYF.

The J gene is TRBJ2-4, the V gene TRBV6-1; 7 bases align to TRBD1. The J segment lost 8 bases and the V segment lost 6 bases, leaving 7 bases of the junction unmatched. The CDR3 runs to 13 residues. Germline CDR1 reads MNHNS; CDR2 reads SASEGT. The CDR3 DNA reads as TGTGCCAGCAGGCAGGGGGTATGGGACATTCAGTACTTC. Encoded protein: CASRQGVWDIQYF.

This clonotype came up many times. J is TRBJ1-2 and V is TRBV11-2; unclear D gene. V was shortened by 4 bases and J by 0 bases, with 15 bases between the two germline ends. CDR3 length: 16 residues. Germline V gene lookup returns CDR1 SGHAT and CDR2 FQNNGV. CDR3 in amino acids: CASSSDSRITNYGYTF. The CDR3 DNA sequence: TGTGCCAGCAGCTCCGATAGCCGGATAACTAACTATGGCTACACCTTC.

This clonotype was seen a few times. This rearrangement joins TRBV29-1 to TRBJ2-1; 7 bases are a match to TRBD2. The trim removed 4 bases at V and 5 bases at J, leaving 14 bases unmatched. This CDR3 has 16 amino acids. Germline loops: CDR1 SQVTM, CDR2 ANQGSEA. CDR3: CSVVPLGLAANNEQFF. The CDR3 coding sequence is TGCAGCGTTGTGCCCCTGGGGCTAGCGGCGAACAATGAGCAGTTCTTC.

The CDR3 sequence is CASKTGRTNEKLFF. As DNA, the CDR3 is TGTGCCAGCAAAACGGGACGGACTAATGAAAAACTGTTTTTT. The chain recombines TRBV2 with TRBJ1-4; TRBD1 is a possible D gene (5 bases). The CDR3 runs to 14 residues. V was trimmed by 7 bases and J by 2 bases, leaving 11 bases between them. Germline CDR1 reads SNHLY; CDR2 reads FYNNEI.

The sample holds a few counts of this clonotype. V gene TRBV9 combines with J gene TRBJ2-2; D possibly matches TRBD1 or TRBD2 (5 bases each). The germline V and J ends were trimmed by 3 bases and 4 bases, with 16 bases remaining between them. There are 16 residues in the CDR3. CDR1 is SGDLS and CDR2 is YYNGEE in the germline V gene. CDR3: CASSAATWGSTGELFF. The CDR3 DNA reads TGTGCCAGCAGCGCCGCCACTTGGGGGTCCACCGGGGAGCTGTTTTTT.

The rearrangement uses TRBV4-3 and TRBJ2-1; unclear D gene. Germline CDR1 reads LGHNA; CDR2 reads YSLEER. This CDR3 has 17 amino acids. V was trimmed by 0 bases and J by 7 bases, leaving 19 bases between them. CDR3 sequence (DNA): TGCGCCAGCAGCCAAGATCGGTTCGGTACGGAAGTGAATGAGCAGTTCTTC. It codes for CASSQDRFGTEVNEQFF.

The chain links TRBV6-6 to TRBJ2-3; 11 bases are a match to TRBD2. V lost 0 bases, J lost 5 bases, and 7 bases stayed unmatched. This CDR3 contains 17 residues. CDR1 is MNHNY and CDR2 is SVGAGI in the germline V gene (reference sequence). In DNA, the CDR3 is TGTGCCAGCAGTTACTCGAATCTAGCGGGGGGACGAGATACGCAGTATTTT. The encoded protein is CASSYSNLAGGRDTQYF.

In this sample, this clonotype turned up a few times. The gene calls are TRBV3-1 and TRBJ2-3; D is undetermined. Germline CDR1 is LGHDT and CDR2 is YNNKEL (reference sequence). The CDR3 has 15 amino acids. V was cut by 1 base and J by 0 bases, with 8 bases left in between. The CDR3 DNA reads as TGTGCCAGCAGCCAAGTGGATTTCAGCACAGATACGCAGTATTTT. Its translation is CASSQVDFSTDTQYF.

This clonotype was found a few times. The rearrangement joins TRBV5-4 to TRBJ2-5; D is undetermined. V lost 7 bases and J lost 5, with 15 bases in between. Germline assignment: CDR1 SGHNT and CDR2 YYREEE (reference sequence). The CDR3 totals 13 residues. In DNA, the CDR3 is TGTGCCAGCCGGGCCCTAGTTGGCGAGACCCAGTACTTC. Amino acid sequence: CASRALVGETQYF.